Below, one T cell receptor beta chain is given with its context. The data stem from a study of blood T cell repertoires in COVID-19. At the level of the study: Sources were T cells, B-cell-depleted T cells, or PBMCs; the material itself was cDNA or gDNA.

CDR3 length: 16 amino acids. The germline V and J ends were trimmed by 1 base and 5 bases, with 17 bases remaining between them. Germline V CDR1 and CDR2: MGHRA, YSYEKL. The repertoire was sequenced with immunoSEQ multiplex PCR; TCRdb's copy has only in-frame clones and lacks some. The table includes around 130,000 clones, 80% detected once. Sequencing was carried out using peripheral blood. The chain uses TRBV4-1 and TRBJ1-1; D possibly corresponds to TRBD1 (6 bases). The clonotype comes from a man aged 65 to 79 with acute or convalescent COVID-19. CDR3: CASSQVLGGRGTEAFF. The CDR3 nucleotides read TGCGCCAGCAGCCAAGTTCTCGGGGGGCGAGGGACTGAAGCTTTCTTT.